A single sample gave rise to the 11 T cell receptor beta chains below, sequenced in a study of blood T cell repertoires in COVID-19. Sequenced by immunoSEQ multiplex PCR; TCRdb stores in-frame clones only, minus some. The data contain about 190,000 clones, about 89% of them singletons. The sequencing input was peripheral blood. The receptors come from a middle-aged man with acute or convalescent COVID-19.

This clone has just one count. The V call is TRBV19, the J call TRBJ1-1; D gene uncertain. With 5 bases removed from V and 3 bases from J, the gap between germline ends came to 13 bases. Germline V CDR1 and CDR2: LNHDA, SQIVND (reference sequence). The CDR3 runs 14 residues. DNA for the CDR3: TGTGCCAGTAGTGCCGCGATCCGGGACACTGAAGCTTTCTTT. This encodes CASSAAIRDTEAFF.

The chain employs TRBV7-8 and TRBJ2-1; 9 bases fit TRBD1. Germline V gives CDR1 SGHVS, CDR2 FQNEAQ. V lost 5 bases, J lost 9 bases, and 8 bases stayed unmatched. The CDR3 extends over 14 amino acids. CDR3 in DNA: TGTGCCAGCAGCCCCCGGGACAGGGAAATTGAGCAGTTCTTC. It codes for CASSPRDREIEQFF.

The V and J genes are TRBV19 and TRBJ1-2, with TRBD1 matching 10 bases. The V gene's germline CDR1 is LNHDA and CDR2 SQIVND (reference sequence). V was pared by 3 bases and J by 6 bases, with 10 bases of the junction left unmatched. The CDR3 covers 16 residues. The chain's CDR3 is CASSIIGTGEADGYTF. The CDR3 bases are TGTGCCAGTAGTATCATCGGGACAGGGGAGGCGGATGGCTACACCTTC. The whole variable domain, filled in from reference TRBV19 and TRBJ1-2, reads DGGITQSPKYLFRKEGQNVTLSCEQNLNHDAMYWYRQDPGQGLRLIYYSQIVNDFQKGDIAEGYSVSREKKESFPLTVTSAQKNPTAFYLCASSIIGTGEADGYTFGSGTRLTVV.

The rearrangement uses TRBV5-4 and TRBJ2-5, with a possible D match to TRBD2 (6 bases). Germline CDR1 reads SGHNT; CDR2 reads YYREEE (reference sequence). The CDR3 consists of 15 residues. V lost 4 bases and J lost 3, with 16 bases in between. The CDR3 loop is CASSSQRTGEETQYF. The CDR3 DNA sequence: TGTGCCAGCAGCAGCCAGAGGACGGGGGAAGAGACCCAGTACTTC.

This chain links TRBV30 with TRBJ2-1, with 15 positions matching TRBD2. V was clipped by 3 bases and J by 7 bases; unmatched bases: 13. This CDR3 is 18 amino acids long. Germline CDR1 GTSNPN, CDR2 SVGIG (reference sequence). CDR3 DNA sequence: TGTGCCTGGAGAGATCCTCCGGGACTAGCGGGGGGTTTGAATGAGCAGTTCTTC. Translation: CAWRDPPGLAGGLNEQFF.

V usage is TRBV11-2 and J usage is TRBJ2-1, with TRBD2 matching 7 bases. This CDR3 is 17 amino acids long. Germline V gene lookup returns CDR1 SGHAT and CDR2 FQNNGV. Germline trimming cut 1 base from V and 4 bases from J; bases unmatched to any gene: 10. CDR3 in amino acids: CASSLVLGLSLYNEQFF. The CDR3 DNA follows: TGTGCCAGCAGCTTAGTTCTGGGACTATCGTTGTACAATGAGCAGTTCTTC.

The chain uses TRBV3-1 (or the pseudogene TRBV3-2) and TRBJ1-4; maybe TRBD1 (6 bases). With 4 bases removed from V and 8 bases from J, the gap between germline ends came to 14 bases. The CDR3 spans 14 residues. From germline, CDR1 is LGHDT and CDR2 YNNKEL (reference sequence). The CDR3, as DNA: TGTGCCAGCAGCCTCGGGGGGGGGCGAGAAAAACTGTTTTTT. Protein: CASSLGGGREKLFF.

The chain uses TRBV24-1 and TRBJ2-7; D not certain. Germline V CDR1 and CDR2: KGHDR, SFDVKD. The length of the CDR3 is 11 residues. With 9 bases removed from V and 3 bases from J, the gap between germline ends came to 8 bases. The CDR3 coding sequence is TGTGCCACCCAAAGAGGCTACGAGCAGTACTTC. Translated: CATQRGYEQYF.

In its sample, this clone was seen once. The J gene is TRBJ2-1, the V gene TRBV18, with 7 bases that match TRBD1. The CDR3 spans 13 residues. The germline CDR1 and CDR2 sequences are KGHSH and LQKENI. Trimming took 4 bases from V and 8 from J; bases not matched to a gene: 5. CDR3 in DNA: TGTGCCAGCTCACTGGGACAGCCGGATGAGCAGTTCTTC. This gives the protein CASSLGQPDEQFF.

This clone has just a few counts. This CDR3 is also generated by other DNA sequences in the sample. This chain connects TRBV19 to TRBJ2-1; tentatively, D is TRBD2 (6 bases). The CDR3 consists of 12 residues. Germline CDR1 LNHDA, CDR2 SQIVND (reference sequence). Trimming took off 6 bases at V and 4 bases at J, with 7 bases between the two ends. As DNA, the CDR3 is TGTGCCAGTAGGGGACTGTACAATGAGCAGTTCTTC. Residues: CASRGLYNEQFF. Full variable domain (rest looked up from reference TRBV19 and TRBJ2-1): DGGITQSPKYLFRKEGQNVTLSCEQNLNHDAMYWYRQDPGQGLRLIYYSQIVNDFQKGDIAEGYSVSREKKESFPLTVTSAQKNPTAFYLCASRGLYNEQFFGPGTRLTVL.

V usage is TRBV5-1 and J usage is TRBJ2-1; 11 nucleotides align to TRBD2. Germline CDR1 and CDR2: SGHRS and YFSETQ. This CDR3 region has 15 residues. Trimming at V came to 4 bases and at J to 5 bases, leaving 5 bases not matched to a gene. CDR3 loop: CASSEGTSGNNEQFF. As DNA, the CDR3 is TGCGCCAGCAGCGAGGGGACTAGCGGCAACAATGAGCAGTTCTTC.